In this sample, the clone carrying this TCR beta chain turned up once. CDR3 size: 13 residues. V was pared by 5 bases and J by 5 bases, with 7 bases between. The germline CDR1 and CDR2 sequences are MNHEY and SVGAGI. The sample originates from a study of OX40 agonist ivuxolimab in advanced cancers. Study-wide background: Ivuxolimab, an agonistic anti-OX40 (CD134) antibody, was given to patients. Partial responses were achieved by three patients, of whom one had hepatocellular carcinoma and two had cutaneous melanoma.

Autoimmune disease history or systemic immunosuppression disqualified patients. Blood draws occurred at baseline, cycle 4 day 1, and cycle 7 day 1. Profiled with immunoSEQ multiplex PCR; TCRdb holds only in-frame clones, not every one. The table records around 40,000 clones, approximately 85% of them present only once. The clonotype originates from an adult with an advanced solid tumor such as melanoma, head and neck, liver or kidney cancer. The chain joins TRBV6-5 to TRBJ1-6; tentatively, D is TRBD1 (6 bases). The source was CD4+ or CD8+ T cells sorted from blood, collected in a trial of the OX40 agonist ivuxolimab. CDR3 DNA sequence: TGTGCCAGCAGTGGACAGCATAATTCACCCCTCCACTTT. This encodes CASSGQHNSPLHF.